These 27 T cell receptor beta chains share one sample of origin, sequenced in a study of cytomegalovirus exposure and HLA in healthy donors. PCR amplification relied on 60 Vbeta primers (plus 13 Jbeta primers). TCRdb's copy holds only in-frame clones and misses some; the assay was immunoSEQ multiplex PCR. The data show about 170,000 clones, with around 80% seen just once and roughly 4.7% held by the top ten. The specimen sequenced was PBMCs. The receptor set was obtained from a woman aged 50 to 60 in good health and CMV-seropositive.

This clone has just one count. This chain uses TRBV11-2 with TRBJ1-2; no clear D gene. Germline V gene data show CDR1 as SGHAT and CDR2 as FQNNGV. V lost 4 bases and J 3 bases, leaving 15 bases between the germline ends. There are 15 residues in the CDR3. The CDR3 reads CASSSPREQDYGYTF. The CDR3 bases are TGTGCCAGCAGCTCCCCAAGGGAGCAGGACTATGGCTACACCTTC.

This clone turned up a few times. The CDR3 protein is CASTLLADQVGGYNEQFF. The CDR3 DNA reads TGTGCCAGCACCCTATTAGCGGACCAGGTTGGGGGCTACAATGAGCAGTTCTTC. The rearrangement uses TRBV9 and TRBJ2-1; TRBD2 might be the D (6 bases). The CDR3 has 18 residues. The germline V gene encodes CDR1 SGDLS and CDR2 YYNGEE. V lost 6 bases and J lost 3, with 25 bases in between.

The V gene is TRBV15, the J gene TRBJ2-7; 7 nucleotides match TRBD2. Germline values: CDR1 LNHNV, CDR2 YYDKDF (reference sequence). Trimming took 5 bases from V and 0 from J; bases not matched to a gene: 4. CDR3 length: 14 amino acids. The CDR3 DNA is TGTGCCACCAGCTTCGGGGACTACTCCTACGAGCAGTACTTC. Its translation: CATSFGDYSYEQYF.

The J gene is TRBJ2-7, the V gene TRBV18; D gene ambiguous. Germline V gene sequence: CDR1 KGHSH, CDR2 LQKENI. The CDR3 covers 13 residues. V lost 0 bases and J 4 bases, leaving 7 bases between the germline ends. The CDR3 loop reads CASSPPQSYEQYF. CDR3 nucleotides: TGTGCCAGCTCACCACCTCAGTCGTACGAGCAGTACTTC.

CDR3 sequence: CASSVLGEQFF. CDR3 bases: TGTGCCAGCAGCGTCCTAGGTGAGCAGTTCTTC. The rearrangement uses TRBV9 and TRBJ2-1; unclear D gene. The germline gives CDR1 SGDLS, CDR2 YYNGEE. V lost 2 bases to trimming and J lost 9 bases, with 6 bases between them. CDR3 size: 11 residues.

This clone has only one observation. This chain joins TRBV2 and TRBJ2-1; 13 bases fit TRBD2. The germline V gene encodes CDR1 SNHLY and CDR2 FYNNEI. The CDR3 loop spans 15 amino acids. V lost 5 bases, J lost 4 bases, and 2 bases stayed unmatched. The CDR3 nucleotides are TGTGCCAGCAGTCCGACTAGCGGGGGGTACAATGAGCAGTTCTTC. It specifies CASSPTSGGYNEQFF.

CDR3 protein: CASGLADNEQFF. Written as DNA, the CDR3 is TGTGCCAGCGGGCTAGCGGACAATGAGCAGTTCTTC. The chain has TRBV7-9 and TRBJ2-1, with TRBD2 matching 7 bases. Looked up from germline, CDR1 is SEHNR and CDR2 is FQNEAQ (reference sequence). The CDR3 runs 12 residues. V trimming: 8 bases; J trimming: 5 bases; junction bases outside the gene matches: 3.

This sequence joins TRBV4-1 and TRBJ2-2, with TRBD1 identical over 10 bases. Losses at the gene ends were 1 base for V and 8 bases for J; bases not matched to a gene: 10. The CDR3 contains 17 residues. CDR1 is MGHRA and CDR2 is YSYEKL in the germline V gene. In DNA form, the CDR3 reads TGCGCCAGCAGCCAAGGGGGGGACAGGGGTGGGCCTGGGGAGCTGTTTTTT. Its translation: CASSQGGDRGGPGELFF.

The CDR3 region is CASSDRGHEQYF. DNA of the CDR3: TGTGCCAGTAGCGACAGGGGGCATGAGCAGTACTTC. This chain connects TRBV19 to TRBJ2-7, with TRBD1 identical over 10 bases. Germline V gives CDR1 LNHDA, CDR2 SQIVND (reference sequence). This CDR3 region has 12 residues. V shed 6 bases and J 7 bases; nucleotides not matched to a gene: 3.

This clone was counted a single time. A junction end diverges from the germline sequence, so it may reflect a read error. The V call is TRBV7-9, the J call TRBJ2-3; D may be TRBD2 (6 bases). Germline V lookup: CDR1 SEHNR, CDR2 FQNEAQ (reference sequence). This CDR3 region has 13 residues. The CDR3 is CSSRDSGADTQYF. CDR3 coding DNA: TGTTCCAGCAGGGACTCGGGAGCAGATACGCAGTATTTT.

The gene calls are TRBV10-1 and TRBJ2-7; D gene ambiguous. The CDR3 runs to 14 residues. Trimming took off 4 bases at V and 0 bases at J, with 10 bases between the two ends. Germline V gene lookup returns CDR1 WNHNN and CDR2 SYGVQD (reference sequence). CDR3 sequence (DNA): TGCGCCAGCAGTGGTAGTACGTTCTCCTACGAGCAGTACTTC. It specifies CASSGSTFSYEQYF.

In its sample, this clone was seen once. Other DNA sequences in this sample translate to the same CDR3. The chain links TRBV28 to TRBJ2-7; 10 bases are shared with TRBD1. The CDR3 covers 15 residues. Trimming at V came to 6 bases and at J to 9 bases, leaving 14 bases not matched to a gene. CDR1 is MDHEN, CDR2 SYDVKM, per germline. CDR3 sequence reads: CASSTYWTGGSRQYF. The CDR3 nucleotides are TGTGCCAGCAGCACCTATTGGACAGGGGGTTCACGGCAGTACTTC.

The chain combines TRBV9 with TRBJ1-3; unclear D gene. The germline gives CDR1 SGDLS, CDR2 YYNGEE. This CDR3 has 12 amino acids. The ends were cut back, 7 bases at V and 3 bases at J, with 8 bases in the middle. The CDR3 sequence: CASGLNGNTIYF. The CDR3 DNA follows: TGTGCCAGCGGGCTTAATGGAAACACCATATATTTT.

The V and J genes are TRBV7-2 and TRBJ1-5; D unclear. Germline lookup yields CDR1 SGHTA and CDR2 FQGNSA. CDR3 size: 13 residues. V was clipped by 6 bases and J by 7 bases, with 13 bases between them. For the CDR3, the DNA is TGTGCCAGCAGTTCGGACTTTTACCAGCCCCAGCATTTT. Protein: CASSSDFYQPQHF.

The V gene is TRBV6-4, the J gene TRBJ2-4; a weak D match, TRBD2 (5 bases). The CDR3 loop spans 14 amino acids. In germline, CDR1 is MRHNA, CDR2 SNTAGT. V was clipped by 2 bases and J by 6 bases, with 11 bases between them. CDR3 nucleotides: TGTGCCAGCAGTGACGCGGCGGGTTTAAACATTCAGTACTTC. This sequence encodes CASSDAAGLNIQYF.

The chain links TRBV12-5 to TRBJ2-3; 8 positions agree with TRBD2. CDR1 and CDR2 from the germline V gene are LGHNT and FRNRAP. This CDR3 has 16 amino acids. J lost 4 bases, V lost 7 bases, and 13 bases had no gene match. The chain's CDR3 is CASVRGRGLAPDTQYF. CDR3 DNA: TGTGCTAGTGTTCGGGGTCGTGGACTAGCCCCAGATACGCAGTATTTT.

The CDR3 coding sequence is TGTGCCAGCAGCTTAATGGCAGGTCTCTCTGGAAACACCATATATTTT. Amino acid sequence: CASSLMAGLSGNTIYF. This chain joins TRBV7-3 and TRBJ1-3, with D unclear. Germline CDR1 SGHTA, CDR2 FQGTGA. CDR3 size: 16 residues. Trimming removed 1 base from V and 0 bases from J, with 10 bases in between.

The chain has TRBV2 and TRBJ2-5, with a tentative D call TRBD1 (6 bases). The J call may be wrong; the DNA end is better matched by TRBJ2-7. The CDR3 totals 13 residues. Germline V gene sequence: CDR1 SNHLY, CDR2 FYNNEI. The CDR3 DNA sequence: TGTGCCAGCAGCACGGACAGTTCCTACGAGCAGTACTTC. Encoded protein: CASSTDSSYEQYF.

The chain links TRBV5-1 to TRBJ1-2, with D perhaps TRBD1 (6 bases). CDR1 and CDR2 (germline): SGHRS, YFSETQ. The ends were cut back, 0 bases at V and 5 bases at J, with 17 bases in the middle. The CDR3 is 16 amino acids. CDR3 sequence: CASSLGTAVGGYGYTF. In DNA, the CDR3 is TGCGCCAGCAGCTTGGGGACAGCTGTTGGCGGGTATGGCTACACCTTC.

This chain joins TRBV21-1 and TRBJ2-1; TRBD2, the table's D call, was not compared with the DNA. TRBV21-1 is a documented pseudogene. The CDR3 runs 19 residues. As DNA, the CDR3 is TGTGCCAGCAGCAAAGTGAATAGCGGGAGGCCCCCTATCTACAATGAGCAGTTCTTC. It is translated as CASSKVNSGRPPIYNEQFF.

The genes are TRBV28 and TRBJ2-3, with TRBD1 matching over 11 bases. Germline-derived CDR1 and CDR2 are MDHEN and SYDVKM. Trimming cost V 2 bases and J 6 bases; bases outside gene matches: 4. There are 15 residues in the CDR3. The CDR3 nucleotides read TGTGCCAGCAGTTTAGGGACAGGGGGTAGGGATACGCAGTATTTT. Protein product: CASSLGTGGRDTQYF.

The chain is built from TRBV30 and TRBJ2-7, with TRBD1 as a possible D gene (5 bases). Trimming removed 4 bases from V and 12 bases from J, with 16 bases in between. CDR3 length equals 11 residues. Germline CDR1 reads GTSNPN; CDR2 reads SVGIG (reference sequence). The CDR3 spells CAWNFQGNVYF. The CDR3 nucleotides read TGTGCCTGGAACTTCCAGGGTAACGTGTACTTC.

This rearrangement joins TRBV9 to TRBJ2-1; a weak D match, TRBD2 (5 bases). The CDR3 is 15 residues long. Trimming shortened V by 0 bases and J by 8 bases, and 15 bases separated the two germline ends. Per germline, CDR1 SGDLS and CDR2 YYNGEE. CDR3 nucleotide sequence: TGTGCCAGCAGCGTAGGCGGGTTCGGCAGCTATGAGCAGTTCTTC. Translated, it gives CASSVGGFGSYEQFF.

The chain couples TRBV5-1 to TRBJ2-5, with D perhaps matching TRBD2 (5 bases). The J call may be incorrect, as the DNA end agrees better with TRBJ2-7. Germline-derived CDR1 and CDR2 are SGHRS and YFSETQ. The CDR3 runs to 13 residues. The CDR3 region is CASSLAGNYEQYF. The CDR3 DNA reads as TGCGCCAGCAGCTTGGCCGGGAACTACGAGCAGTACTTC.

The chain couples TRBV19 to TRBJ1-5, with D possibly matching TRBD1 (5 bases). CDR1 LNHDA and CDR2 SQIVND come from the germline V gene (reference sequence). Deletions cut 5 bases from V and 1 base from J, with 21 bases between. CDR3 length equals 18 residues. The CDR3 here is CASSPLSYRGVSNQPQHF. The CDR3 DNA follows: TGTGCCAGTAGTCCCCTATCGTATAGGGGCGTAAGCAATCAGCCCCAGCATTTT. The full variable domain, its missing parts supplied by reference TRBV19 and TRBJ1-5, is DGGITQSPKYLFRKEGQNVTLSCEQNLNHDAMYWYRQDPGQGLRLIYYSQIVNDFQKGDIAEGYSVSREKKESFPLTVTSAQKNPTAFYLCASSPLSYRGVSNQPQHFGDGTRLSIL.

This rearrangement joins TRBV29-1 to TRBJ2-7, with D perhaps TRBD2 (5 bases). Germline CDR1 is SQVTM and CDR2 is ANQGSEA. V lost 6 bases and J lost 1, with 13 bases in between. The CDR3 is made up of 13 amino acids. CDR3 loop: CSVTSTGSYEQYF. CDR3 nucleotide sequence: TGCAGCGTGACATCGACGGGATCCTACGAGCAGTACTTC.

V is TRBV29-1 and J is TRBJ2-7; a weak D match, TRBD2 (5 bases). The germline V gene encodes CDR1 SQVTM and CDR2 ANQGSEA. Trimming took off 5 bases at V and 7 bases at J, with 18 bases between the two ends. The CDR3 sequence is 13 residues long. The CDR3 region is CSVTRSRGGEQYF. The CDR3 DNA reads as TGCAGCGTTACCCGATCCCGAGGCGGGGAGCAGTACTTC.